These 14 T cell receptor beta chains came from one sample sequenced in a study of prognosis after radiotherapy for stage I lung cancer. By two-round multiplex PCR, the TCR beta CDR3 was amplified from genomic DNA. Used in first-round PCR were primers specific to each TRBV and TRBJ gene. TCRdb redid the calling of the multiplex PCR reads with MiXCR, one entry per CDR3 protein. The sample has fewer than 20,000 distinct CDR3 sequences, about a sixth seen once. Sequenced material: PBMCs, taken before or after stereotactic body radiation therapy (not recorded which). The receptors were sampled from a donor of 50 years or more with non-small cell lung cancer.

This clonotype was seen repeatedly, ten times or more. The chain is built from TRBV7-9 and TRBJ2-7; D may be TRBD2 (6 bases). This CDR3 is 15 amino acids long. Trimming removed 5 bases from V and 3 bases from J, with 17 bases in between. Germline CDR1 reads SEHNR; CDR2 reads FQNEAQ (reference sequence). The CDR3 DNA follows: TGTGCCAGCAGCCCCCCCCCGGGAGAGGTCTACGAGCAGTACTTC. It is translated as CASSPPPGEVYEQYF.

This clonotype was picked up one time. The chain carries TRBV27 and TRBJ2-1; TRBD2 matches at 9 bases. CDR3 size: 15 residues. Germline CDR1 is MNHEY and CDR2 is SMNVEV (reference sequence). After removal of 3 bases from V and 9 bases from J, the junction contained 9 bases not matched to a gene. DNA of the CDR3: TGTGCCAGCAGTTTGACCAGCGGCGGGGGGGGTGAGCAGTTCTTC. Translated: CASSLTSGGGGEQFF.

This clonotype was counted at least ten times. This chain joins TRBV27 and TRBJ1-5, with 8 nucleotides matching TRBD1. CDR1 is MNHEY, CDR2 SMNVEV, per germline (reference sequence). With 7 bases clipped from V and 6 bases from J, the junction kept 14 bases outside the gene matches. The CDR3 contains 16 residues. The CDR3 sequence: CASKKIDRGWGQPQHF. CDR3 nucleotides: TGTGCCAGCAAGAAAATCGACAGGGGTTGGGGTCAGCCCCAGCATTTT.

By sample share, this clonotype is medium-sized. The chain joins TRBV30 to TRBJ1-6; a weak D match, TRBD1 (5 bases). The CDR3 runs to 13 residues. Trimming stripped 3 bases from V and 10 bases from J, with 13 bases between. CDR1 GTSNPN and CDR2 SVGIG come from the germline V gene (reference sequence). CDR3 region: CAWSSTQGSPLHF. CDR3 sequence (DNA): TGTGCCTGGAGCTCTACCCAGGGCTCACCCCTCCACTTT.

This clonotype occurred many times. The chain employs TRBV7-6 and TRBJ2-3, with D unclear. The ends were cut back, 0 bases at V and 6 bases at J, with 7 bases in the middle. Germline CDR1 reads SGHVS; CDR2 reads FNYEAQ. This CDR3 region has 13 residues. CDR3 sequence: CASSLALVDTQYF. The DNA of the CDR3 is TGTGCCAGCAGCTTAGCGCTCGTGGATACGCAGTATTTT.

This clonotype occurred a few times. A far bigger clonotype differs at one base, so this is likely a read error. J is TRBJ2-3 and V is TRBV6-4; 12 nucleotides agree with TRBD2. The ends lost 8 bases at V and 2 bases at J; junction bases unmatched: 14. Germline V CDR1 and CDR2: MRHNA, SNTAGT. This CDR3 region has 18 residues. The CDR3 region is CASAGGLAGGPNTDTQYF. The CDR3 DNA is TGTGCCAGCGCAGGAGGCCTAGCGGGGGGGCCAAACACAGATACGCAGTATTTT.

This clonotype has ten or more counts. J is TRBJ2-1 and V is TRBV20-1, with a weak D call TRBD2 (5 bases). The CDR3 runs 12 residues. Germline loops: CDR1 DFQATT, CDR2 SNEGSKA (reference sequence). Trimming left V 2 bases short and J 6 bases short, with 8 bases between. DNA for the CDR3: TGCAGTGCTAGATTACTAGTCAATGAGCAGTTCTTC. It encodes CSARLLVNEQFF.

At least ten counts were recorded for this clonotype. The chain has TRBV7-3 and TRBJ2-1; 9 bases fit TRBD2. The length of the CDR3 is 18 residues. Trimming took 1 base from V and 2 from J; bases not matched to a gene: 9. Germline V lookup: CDR1 SGHTA, CDR2 FQGTGA. The CDR3 spells CASSLKGPERGAYNEQFF. DNA for the CDR3: TGTGCCAGCAGCTTAAAGGGGCCCGAGCGGGGGGCCTACAATGAGCAGTTCTTC.

As regards this clonotype: A clone one base away is much larger, so this may be a read error. This chain uses TRBV20-1 with TRBJ2-4, with D tentatively TRBD2 (6 bases). With 0 bases removed from V and 10 bases from J, the gap between germline ends came to 13 bases. Germline values: CDR1 DFQATT, CDR2 SNEGSKA (reference sequence). The length of the CDR3 is 13 residues. Written as DNA, the CDR3 is TGCAGTGCTAGAGATATTTCCGGGAGAATTCAGTACTTC. As protein: CSARDISGRIQYF.

As for this clonotype: With a far larger clone one base away, a read error is the likely cause. The genes are TRBV6-6 and TRBJ1-1, with D perhaps matching TRBD1 (5 bases). CDR3 length: 15 residues. Germline CDR1 MNHNY, CDR2 SVGAGI (reference sequence). CDR3 nucleotides: TGTGCCAGCATTTACTCGGGGCAGGGGAACACTGAAGCTTTCTTT. It specifies CASIYSGQGNTEAFF.

This clonotype was observed many times. CDR3 loop: CASSLWGRVGNTIYF. In DNA form, the CDR3 reads TGTGCCAGCAGTTTATGGGGCAGGGTAGGAAACACCATATATTTT. The V gene is TRBV28, the J gene TRBJ1-3; D possibly corresponds to TRBD1 (5 bases). CDR1 is MDHEN and CDR2 is SYDVKM in the germline V gene. V lost 0 bases to trimming and J lost 4 bases, with 10 bases between them. The CDR3 sequence is 15 residues long.

This clonotype occurred many times. V and J are TRBV6-1 and TRBJ2-1; tentative D call: TRBD1 (6 bases). Germline assignment: CDR1 MNHNS and CDR2 SASEGT. V lost 7 bases and J lost 7, with 20 bases in between. The CDR3 has 15 amino acids. This CDR3 reads CASITGPHRVNEQFF. The CDR3, as DNA: TGTGCCAGCATCACGGGACCCCACAGGGTGAATGAGCAGTTCTTC.

In this sample, this clonotype turned up many times. The chain has TRBV6-2 or TRBV6-3 and TRBJ2-3; the D is unclear. Germline loops: CDR1 MNHEY, CDR2 SVGEGT. The CDR3 length is 14 residues. V was cut by 2 bases and J by 3 bases, with 9 bases left in between. Written as DNA, the CDR3 is TGTGCCAGCAGTTACATAGTTGGGACAGATACGCAGTATTTT. Protein sequence: CASSYIVGTDTQYF.

This clonotype was detected many times. The V call is TRBV12-3 or TRBV12-4, the J call TRBJ2-1, with D perhaps matching TRBD2 (5 bases). The germline V and J ends were trimmed by 2 bases and 0 bases, with 8 bases remaining between them. The CDR3 covers 15 residues. The CDR3 DNA is TGTGCCAGCAGTTTAAGGACTTACTCCTACAATGAGCAGTTCTTC. It is translated as CASSLRTYSYNEQFF.